The 14 T cell receptor beta chains below all came from one sample that was sequenced in a study of identical twins. TCRdb independently ran MiXCR on the 5' RACE reads; one entry per CDR3 protein. The sample yields 450,000 to 600,000 distinct CDR3 sequences, around 24% seen once. The same sample was also studied in work on yellow fever vaccine responses in identical twins.

Specimen: CD4+ T cells sorted from blood. The receptor set was obtained from a young woman in good health.

A few counts support this clonotype. V is TRBV6-1 and J is TRBJ1-4; TRBD1 is a possible D gene (6 bases). Trimming shortened V by 6 bases and J by 10 bases, and 18 bases separated the two germline ends. Germline loops: CDR1 MNHNS, CDR2 SASEGT. The CDR3 extends over 14 amino acids. In nucleotides, the CDR3 is TGTGCCAGCAGCAACACAGGGTACTCGGCAAAACTGTTTTTT. Protein sequence: CASSNTGYSAKLFF.

The J gene is TRBJ1-2, the V gene TRBV7-2; D uncertain. The germline V gene encodes CDR1 SGHTA and CDR2 FQGNSA. The CDR3 runs to 14 residues. Trimming took off 5 bases at V and 0 bases at J, with 10 bases between the two ends. DNA of the CDR3: TGTGCCAGCAGCCGCGGAGGGACTAACTATGGCTACACCTTC. This sequence encodes CASSRGGTNYGYTF.

This chain links TRBV24-1 with TRBJ2-7; a weak D match, TRBD1 (7 bases). V was cut by 7 bases and J by 7 bases, with 28 bases left in between. This CDR3 comprises 17 residues. Germline V gene data show CDR1 as KGHDR and CDR2 as SFDVKD. CDR3 residues: CATRPIGDSQIRGEQYV. The CDR3 DNA reads TGTGCCACCAGACCTATCGGGGACAGCCAGATCCGGGGGGAGCAGTACGTC.

The V call is TRBV7-9, the J call TRBJ2-2; D gene unclear. This CDR3 comprises 13 residues. V lost 3 bases to trimming and J lost 5 bases, with 7 bases between them. The germline CDR1 and CDR2 sequences are SEHNR and FQNEAQ (reference sequence). For the CDR3, the DNA is TGTGCCAGCAGCTTGATTGTTACCGGGGAGCTGTTTTTT. Translation: CASSLIVTGELFF.

The chain joins TRBV20-1 to TRBJ2-5; D call uncertain. V was trimmed by 6 bases and J by 4 bases, leaving 12 bases between them. The CDR3 runs to 12 residues. Looked up from germline, CDR1 is DFQATT and CDR2 is SNEGSKA (reference sequence). The CDR3 nucleotides read TGCAGTGCGACAACAAACAGAGAGACCCAGTACTTC. This codes for CSATTNRETQYF.

The J gene is TRBJ2-7, the V gene TRBV7-2, with no clear D. Germline V gives CDR1 SGHTA, CDR2 FQGNSA. The CDR3 has 12 amino acids. V shed 5 bases and J shed 6 bases, with 11 bases lying between them. CDR3 DNA: TGTGCCAGCAGCGCTGTCTCTCGCGAGCAGTACTTC. This codes for CASSAVSREQYF. The complete variable domain, with remaining parts taken from reference TRBV7-2 and TRBJ2-7, reads GAGVSQSPSNKVTEKGKDVELRCDPISGHTALYWYRQSLGQGLEFLIYFQGNSAPDKSGLPSDRFSAERTGGSVSTLTIQRTQQEDSAVYLCASSAVSREQYFGPGTRLTVT.

Only a few counts were recorded for this clonotype. The chain recombines TRBV2 with TRBJ2-1; 8 bases line up with TRBD2. Per germline, CDR1 SNHLY and CDR2 FYNNEI. V shed 5 bases and J 1 base; nucleotides not matched to a gene: 7. The CDR3 is 16 amino acids. The CDR3 nucleotides are TGTGCCAGCAGTCTGTTTAGCGGGGTGTCCTACAATGAGCAGTTCTTC. It is translated as CASSLFSGVSYNEQFF.

The table lists this clonotype with many counts. This chain connects TRBV5-1 to TRBJ1-5; TRBD1 matches 8 bases. CDR1 and CDR2 (germline): SGHRS, YFSETQ. V shed 4 bases and J 5 bases; nucleotides not matched to a gene: 8. The CDR3 sequence is 15 residues long. The CDR3 reads CASSPSGQDYQPQHF. CDR3 DNA: TGCGCCAGCAGCCCGTCGGGACAGGACTATCAGCCCCAGCATTTT.

The CDR3 protein is CASSPPTGDEAFF. CDR3 nucleotide sequence: TGCGCCAGCAGCCCACCGACAGGGGACGAAGCTTTCTTT. V is TRBV5-1 and J is TRBJ1-1; 8 nucleotides agree with TRBD1. CDR3 length: 13 amino acids. Germline loops: CDR1 SGHRS, CDR2 YFSETQ. V was pared by 4 bases and J by 8 bases, with 7 bases of the junction left unmatched.

This clonotype was counted only a few times. The chain is built from TRBV11-2 and TRBJ1-4; D may be TRBD1 (5 bases). Trimming took off 6 bases at V and 5 bases at J, with 16 bases between the two ends. CDR3 length: 15 residues. Germline CDR1 is SGHAT and CDR2 is FQNNGV. This CDR3 reads CASRPDWEGNEKLFF. Written as DNA, the CDR3 is TGTGCCAGCAGACCCGACTGGGAGGGGAATGAAAAACTGTTTTTT.

V and J are TRBV20-1 and TRBJ1-1, with no clear D. Germline V gene data show CDR1 as DFQATT and CDR2 as SNEGSKA (reference sequence). V shed 0 bases and J shed 1 base, with 9 bases lying between them. The CDR3 is made up of 14 amino acids. The CDR3 nucleotides read TGCAGTGCTAGAGATAGGAGGCAGAACACTGAAGCTTTCTTT. Translation: CSARDRRQNTEAFF.

This chain links TRBV18 with TRBJ1-3; D gene uncertain. CDR3 length: 17 amino acids. Trimming removed 3 bases at V and 0 bases at J, with 15 bases between. CDR1 and CDR2 (germline): KGHSH, LQKENI. CDR3 DNA: TGTGCCAGCTCACCTAATCGCGGGCCGATCTCTGGAAACACCATATATTTT. As protein: CASSPNRGPISGNTIYF.

The chain combines TRBV28 with TRBJ2-5; D may be TRBD2 (6 bases). V shed 4 bases and J shed 5 bases, with 20 bases lying between them. This CDR3 region has 16 residues. From germline, CDR1 is MDHEN and CDR2 SYDVKM. The CDR3 coding sequence is TGTGCCAGCAGTTCAATACTCACAACGGGGGACGAGACCCAGTACTTC. Translating gives CASSSILTTGDETQYF.

V and J are TRBV20-1 and TRBJ2-7; 9 bases line up with TRBD2. The CDR3 is made up of 14 amino acids. Trimming took 4 bases from V and 2 from J; bases not matched to a gene: 6. CDR1 DFQATT and CDR2 SNEGSKA come from the germline V gene (reference sequence). The CDR3 sequence is CSAMLAGSAYEQYF. As DNA, the CDR3 is TGCAGTGCTATGCTAGCGGGGTCCGCCTACGAGCAGTACTTC.